The 27 T cell receptor beta chains below come from one sample, sequenced in a study of T-cell memory formation after mild COVID-19. MiXCR, run by TCRdb on the 5' RACE reads, gives a single entry per CDR3 protein. The table includes roughly 6,000 distinct CDR3 sequences, around 20% detected once. The specimen was PBMCs or a T cell subset sorted from them (not recorded which). These receptors all stem from an adult woman who had mild COVID-19 (a few samples of this study predate the infection). Cell type and time point are not known.

DNA for the CDR3: TGCGCCAGCAGTTCGACAAGGTCTGGAAACACCATATATTTT. Translation gives CASSSTRSGNTIYF. V usage is TRBV4-3 and J usage is TRBJ1-3; no definite D call. The CDR3 has 14 residues. The germline V gene has CDR1 LGHNA and CDR2 YSLEER. Trimming removed 6 bases from V and 1 base from J, with 10 bases in between.

This clonotype was counted many times. The chain carries TRBV5-1 and TRBJ2-1; 11 bases are a match to TRBD2. V dropped 7 bases and J dropped 3; count of bases not matched to a gene: 3. The germline V gene encodes CDR1 SGHRS and CDR2 YFSETQ. CDR3 size: 14 residues. DNA of the CDR3: TGCGCCAGCCAGGGACTAGCGGACTACAATGAGCAGTTCTTC. Translation gives CASQGLADYNEQFF.

This clonotype was seen many times. J is TRBJ2-7 and V is TRBV30; D may be TRBD1 (6 bases). V gave up 2 bases and J gave up 2 bases, with 10 bases separating them. The germline CDR1 and CDR2 sequences are GTSNPN and SVGIG (reference sequence). The CDR3 is made up of 13 amino acids. The CDR3: CAWSRGTPYEQYF. CDR3 DNA sequence: TGTGCCTGGAGTCGAGGGACACCCTACGAGCAGTACTTC.

This clonotype was found many times. The rearrangement links TRBV11-2 to TRBJ1-1; D is ambiguous. The CDR3 has 16 amino acids. The germline V gene has CDR1 SGHAT and CDR2 FQNNGV. V dropped 4 bases and J dropped 0 bases, with 15 bases sitting between them. CDR3 loop: CASSSDGTFMNTEAFF. The CDR3, as DNA: TGTGCCAGCAGCTCGGACGGAACCTTCATGAACACTGAAGCTTTCTTT.

This clonotype rates as medium-sized. The rearrangement joins TRBV7-9 to TRBJ1-2; no clear D gene. This CDR3 is 12 amino acids long. The germline V gene encodes CDR1 SEHNR and CDR2 FQNEAQ (reference sequence). The ends were cut back, 8 bases at V and 2 bases at J, with 9 bases in the middle. The CDR3 sequence: CASEAYNYGYTF. For the CDR3, the DNA is TGTGCCAGCGAGGCATACAACTATGGCTACACCTTC.

The chain uses TRBV7-2 and TRBJ1-5; D gene ambiguous. V shed 1 base and J shed 0 bases, with 10 bases lying between them. Germline V gives CDR1 SGHTA, CDR2 FQGNSA. This CDR3 comprises 16 residues. In nucleotides, the CDR3 is TGTGCCAGCAGCTTAGGCTGGTATTATAGCAATCAGCCCCAGCATTTT. This codes for CASSLGWYYSNQPQHF.

This clonotype was seen at least ten times. The CDR3 DNA reads TGTGCCATCAGTGAGTCTGTTGTCGGGGCGTACCGAAGCCGCGCCACAGATACGCAGTATTTT. It yields the protein CAISESVVGAYRSRATDTQYF. The chain recombines TRBV10-3 with TRBJ2-3, with D possibly being TRBD1 or TRBD2 (5 bases each). The germline gives CDR1 ENHRY, CDR2 SYGVKD. CDR3 size: 21 residues. V was trimmed by 0 bases and J by 2 bases, leaving 27 bases between them.

The sample holds many counts of this clonotype. The chain carries TRBV7-9 and TRBJ2-1; 8 bases fit TRBD1. The length of the CDR3 is 18 residues. CDR1 and CDR2 from the germline V gene are SEHNR and FQNEAQ (reference sequence). The V segment lost 5 bases and the J segment 8 bases; nucleotides outside the gene matches: 20. CDR3 DNA: TGTGCCAGCAGCCCTGGGGCCGGCCGGGACAGGCACTTAGATGAGCAGTTCTTC. Its translation: CASSPGAGRDRHLDEQFF.

The table lists this clonotype with many counts. V and J are TRBV27 and TRBJ1-5, with D hard to call. The V end was cut by 3 bases, the J end by 0 bases, with 9 bases between. This CDR3 has 15 amino acids. CDR1 and CDR2 from the germline V gene are MNHEY and SMNVEV (reference sequence). The CDR3 DNA reads as TGTGCCAGCAGTTTCTCGGCAGATAGCAATCAGCCCCAGCATTTT. This gives the protein CASSFSADSNQPQHF.

This clonotype was observed at least ten times. The chain carries TRBV7-9 and TRBJ2-7; D is unclear. Trimming left V 0 bases short and J 2 bases short, with 5 bases between. CDR3 length equals 13 residues. Germline V gene lookup returns CDR1 SEHNR and CDR2 FQNEAQ (reference sequence). CDR3 nucleotide sequence: TGTGCCAGCAGCTTAGCCTTAACCTACGAGCAGTACTTC. It encodes CASSLALTYEQYF.

This clonotype is categorized as medium-sized. The chain links TRBV12-3 or TRBV12-4 to TRBJ2-1; a weak D match, TRBD1 (6 bases). This CDR3 spans 14 amino acids. V lost 6 bases, J lost 8 bases, and 17 bases lay in between. CDR3 region: CASSQGFAMDEQFF. The CDR3 nucleotides are TGTGCCAGCAGCCAGGGGTTCGCTATGGATGAGCAGTTCTTC.

This clonotype has just a few counts. The genes are TRBV7-6 and TRBJ2-7; 10 bases line up with TRBD1. Germline lookup yields CDR1 SGHVS and CDR2 FNYEAQ. This CDR3 contains 15 residues. J gave up 4 bases and V 5 bases, and 8 bases lay outside the gene matches. The CDR3 loop reads CASSQMWGQGYEQYF. CDR3 coding DNA: TGTGCCAGCAGCCAAATGTGGGGACAGGGGTACGAGCAGTACTTC.

This clonotype was seen at least ten times. The chain is built from TRBV3-1 and TRBJ2-1, with 12 positions matching TRBD2. The CDR3 is 16 amino acids. Trimming took 0 bases from V and 8 from J; bases not matched to a gene: 5. Germline CDR1 reads LGHDT; CDR2 reads YNNKEL (reference sequence). The CDR3: CASSQEGLAGEDEQFF. In DNA, the CDR3 is TGTGCCAGCAGCCAAGAGGGACTAGCGGGCGAGGATGAGCAGTTCTTC.

In its sample, this clonotype was seen many times. This chain links TRBV3-1 with TRBJ2-7; D possibly corresponds to TRBD1 (6 bases). Trimming took 4 bases from V and 12 from J, leaving 22 bases between them. CDR1 LGHDT and CDR2 YNNKEL come from the germline V gene (reference sequence). CDR3 length equals 14 residues. CDR3 residues: CASSPEPGHVRRYF. CDR3 in DNA: TGTGCCAGCAGCCCCGAACCGGGACATGTCCGTCGGTACTTC.

At least ten counts were recorded for this clonotype. The CDR3 bases are TGTGCCAGCAGCCAACTCCCCCAGGGCAGGGACTACGAGCAGTACTTC. The encoded protein is CASSQLPQGRDYEQYF. The chain links TRBV3-1 to TRBJ2-7; TRBD1 might be the D (5 bases). Trimming took off 2 bases at V and 3 bases at J, with 17 bases between the two ends. Germline assignment: CDR1 LGHDT and CDR2 YNNKEL (reference sequence). The CDR3 spans 16 residues.

At least ten counts were recorded for this clonotype. V and J are TRBV7-2 and TRBJ2-1, with D uncertain. The ends were cut back, 1 base at V and 7 bases at J, with 2 bases in the middle. The CDR3 is 11 residues long. The germline CDR1 and CDR2 sequences are SGHTA and FQGNSA. The CDR3 sequence is CASSLGNEQFF. For the CDR3, the DNA is TGTGCCAGCAGCTTAGGAAATGAGCAGTTCTTC. Supplemented by reference TRBV7-2 and TRBJ2-1, the full variable domain reads GAGVSQSPSNKVTEKGKDVELRCDPISGHTALYWYRQSLGQGLEFLIYFQGNSAPDKSGLPSDRFSAERTGGSVSTLTIQRTQQEDSAVYLCASSLGNEQFFGPGTRLTVL.

In its sample, this clonotype was seen many times. This chain joins TRBV5-1 and TRBJ1-2; a possible D gene is TRBD1 (6 bases). The length of the CDR3 is 14 residues. V lost 4 bases and J lost 3, with 13 bases in between. Germline V gives CDR1 SGHRS, CDR2 YFSETQ. The CDR3 nucleotides read TGCGCCAGCAGCAACGGACAGATGCACTATGGCTACACCTTC. The encoded protein is CASSNGQMHYGYTF.

This clonotype was observed at least ten times. J is TRBJ1-2 and V is TRBV5-1; TRBD1 might be the D (6 bases). The CDR3 has 13 amino acids. Trimming removed 1 base from V and 3 bases from J, with 7 bases in between. Germline values: CDR1 SGHRS, CDR2 YFSETQ. The CDR3 DNA is TGCGCCAGCAGCTTGAGACAGGACTATGGCTACACCTTC. Translating gives CASSLRQDYGYTF.

This clonotype was seen repeatedly, ten times or more. The chain uses TRBV4-2 and TRBJ1-1; D call uncertain. Germline CDR1 is LGHNA and CDR2 is YNFKEQ. V was shortened by 1 base and J by 0 bases, with 9 bases between the two germline ends. The CDR3 is 15 amino acids. The CDR3 nucleotides are TGTGCCAGCAGCCAAGTACCGGGCTTGAACACTGAAGCTTTCTTT. Translated: CASSQVPGLNTEAFF.

The sample holds many counts of this clonotype. The CDR3 DNA reads TGTGCCAGCAGCTTTGCAGGCGCCTCTTATGAAAAACTGTTTTTT. Protein product: CASSFAGASYEKLFF. The chain links TRBV7-6 to TRBJ1-4; no clear D gene. Trimming took off 3 bases at V and 6 bases at J, with 14 bases between the two ends. CDR3 size: 15 residues. Per the germline V gene, CDR1 is SGHVS and CDR2 is FNYEAQ.

The chain uses TRBV4-2 and TRBJ2-3; the match to TRBD2 covers 12 bases. Per the germline V gene, CDR1 is LGHNA and CDR2 is YNFKEQ. V shed 1 base and J 3 bases; nucleotides not matched to a gene: 2. The CDR3 runs to 16 residues. CDR3 amino acids: CASSQALAGGTDTQYF. In DNA form, the CDR3 reads TGTGCCAGCAGCCAAGCACTAGCGGGGGGTACAGATACGCAGTATTTT.

This clonotype was counted at least ten times. CDR3 coding DNA: TGTGCCAGCAGTTCCACAGGGACGACTGAAGCTTTCTTT. Translating gives CASSSTGTTEAFF. This sequence joins TRBV6-5 and TRBJ1-1; possible D gene TRBD1, 6 bases. CDR3 length: 13 amino acids. Trimming pared 4 bases from V and 5 bases from J, leaving 11 bases between. Per germline, CDR1 MNHEY and CDR2 SVGAGI.

This clonotype was seen repeatedly, ten times or more. This chain uses TRBV7-9 with TRBJ2-7; 15 bases are shared with TRBD2. V dropped 3 bases and J dropped 0; count of bases not matched to a gene: 3. This CDR3 region has 17 residues. Germline CDR1 and CDR2: SEHNR and FQNEAQ (reference sequence). The CDR3 DNA follows: TGTGCCAGCAGCTTGGGACTAGCGGGAGGCCTCTCCTACGAGCAGTACTTC. Its translation is CASSLGLAGGLSYEQYF.

Ten or more counts support this clonotype. In DNA form, the CDR3 reads TGTGCCAGCAGCCCATTACGGGTTCGGGACAGGGTCTCTGGGGCCAACGTCCTGACTTTC. It is translated as CASSPLRVRDRVSGANVLTF. The chain couples TRBV12-3 or TRBV12-4 to TRBJ2-6; 9 nucleotides agree with TRBD1. Trimming took 6 bases from V and 0 from J; bases not matched to a gene: 15. The CDR3 is 20 amino acids.

This clonotype has ten or more counts. The chain carries TRBV6-6 and TRBJ2-1, with 10 nucleotides matching TRBD2. V was pared by 5 bases and J by 9 bases, with 28 bases of the junction left unmatched. The CDR3 has 21 residues. From germline, CDR1 is MNHNY and CDR2 SVGAGI (reference sequence). CDR3 DNA sequence: TGTGCCAGCAGTGCCCAGGTGGAGCGGGAGGGTAAAGGAAACAGGGGGACTGAGCAGTTCTTC. Encoded protein: CASSAQVEREGKGNRGTEQFF.

This clonotype was counted at least ten times. This sequence joins TRBV6-6 and TRBJ2-7; D remains ambiguous. CDR1 MNHNY and CDR2 SVGAGI come from the germline V gene (reference sequence). V shed 2 bases and J shed 3 bases, with 2 bases lying between them. The CDR3 consists of 11 residues. Written as DNA, the CDR3 is TGTGCCAGCAGTTACAACTACGAGCAGTACTTC. Its translation is CASSYNYEQYF.

The table lists this clonotype with many counts. The chain recombines TRBV7-9 with TRBJ2-7; 9 bases agree with TRBD2. CDR1 and CDR2 (germline): SEHNR, FQNEAQ (reference sequence). The V segment lost 1 base and the J segment 3 bases; nucleotides outside the gene matches: 7. The CDR3 totals 16 residues. The CDR3: CASSLVGLARDYEQYF. The CDR3, as DNA: TGTGCCAGCAGCTTAGTAGGACTAGCGAGGGACTACGAGCAGTACTTC.